Below, one TCR beta chain is given with its context. The CDR3 is 15 residues long. Germline values: CDR1 MNHEY, CDR2 SMNVEV (reference sequence). V lost 0 bases and J 13 bases, leaving 16 bases between the germline ends. Original data processing: Scientists estimated how many nucleated cells there were by amplifying reference gene primers. The assay was immunoSEQ multiplex PCR, and TCRdb's table has in-frame clones only and misses some. That table furnishes V, J and clone size, whereas the DNA furnished D and trimming. The sample has about 28,000 clones; over 75% are singletons. The data derive from a study of blood T cell repertoires in COVID-19. Study details: The origin of the acute and convalescent COVID-19 samples was the United States, Italy and Spain.

V usage is TRBV27 and J usage is TRBJ1-6; weak D call: TRBD1 (6 bases). The sequencing sample was made of peripheral blood. The TCR originated in a human donor in a cohort sampled during active COVID-19. The DNA for the CDR3 is TGTGCCAGCAGTTTATCACAGAGGGGGGGACATCCCCTCCACTTT. Protein sequence: CASSLSQRGGHPLHF.